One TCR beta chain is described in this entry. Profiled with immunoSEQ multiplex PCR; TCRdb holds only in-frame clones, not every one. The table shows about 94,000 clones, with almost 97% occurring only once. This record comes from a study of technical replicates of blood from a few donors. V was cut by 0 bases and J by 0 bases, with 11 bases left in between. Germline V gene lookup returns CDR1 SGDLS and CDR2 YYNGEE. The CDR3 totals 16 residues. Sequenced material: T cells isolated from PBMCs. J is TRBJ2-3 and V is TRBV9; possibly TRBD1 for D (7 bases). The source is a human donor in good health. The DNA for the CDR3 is TGTGCCAGCAGCGTAGCAGGGGGGCTAAGCACAGATACGCAGTATTTT. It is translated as CASSVAGGLSTDTQYF.